This T cell receptor beta chain derives from a study of technical replicates of blood from four donors. Here immunoSEQ multiplex PCR was the method, and the copy in TCRdb shows in-frame clones only, minus some. The sample records about 100,000 clones, under 96% being singletons. V was shortened by 4 bases and J by 2 bases, with 12 bases between the two germline ends. CDR3 size: 14 residues. Germline V gene sequence: CDR1 SGHRS, CDR2 YFSETQ. This clonotype originated in a human donor in good health. The V call is TRBV5-1, the J call TRBJ2-5; D is perhaps TRBD1 (6 bases). Source material: T cells isolated from PBMCs. The CDR3: CASSAGQRQETQYF. DNA of the CDR3: TGCGCCAGCAGCGCCGGACAGAGGCAAGAGACCCAGTACTTC. The full variable domain, rest sourced from reference TRBV5-1 and TRBJ2-5, is KAGVTQTPRYLIKTRGQQVTLSCSPISGHRSVSWYQQTPGQGLQFLFEYFSETQRNKGNFPGRFSGRQFSNSRSEMNVSTLELGDSALYLCASSAGQRQETQYFGPGTRLLVL.